This T cell receptor (beta chain) comes out of a study of T cell responses to AZD1222 COVID-19 vaccine. Study-wide background: Both about-4-week and about-12-week second-dose recipients were combined.

General observations from the study: Breadth and depth of Spike-specific TCRs rose after two AZD1222 doses. Baseline seropositivity occurred in only a handful of AZD1222 recipients. Donors were largely white British and mainly female; clonal diversity was possibly underestimated.

Comments on this clone: The antigen is not known.

The CDR3 is made up of 17 amino acids. CDR1 is LGHDT, CDR2 YNNKEL, per germline (reference sequence). The germline V and J ends were trimmed by 2 bases and 4 bases, with 20 bases remaining between them. Some clones are missing from TCRdb's copy, which holds only in-frame ones; the method was immunoSEQ multiplex PCR. The repertoire holds roughly 150,000 clones, with over 90% as singletons. The sequence was collected from an adult in good health. The starting material was peripheral blood, obtained on day 0 of AZD1222 vaccination. This chain joins TRBV3-1 (or the pseudogene TRBV3-2) and TRBJ1-2; a possible D gene is TRBD1 (5 bases). DNA for the CDR3: TGTGCCAGCAGCCAAACGCAGGGACCAATCTCGGGCTATGGCTACACCTTC. Amino acid sequence: CASSQTQGPISGYGYTF.